The present T cell receptor beta chain was sequenced within a study of T cell changes during pregnancy in multiple sclerosis. Clones were read by immunoSEQ multiplex PCR, and TCRdb kept only the in-frame ones, dropping some. The table includes 33,000 or so clones, under 95% detected once. Per the germline V gene, CDR1 is GTSNPN and CDR2 is SVGIG (reference sequence). The CDR3 sequence is 14 residues long. The V end lost 5 bases, the J end lost 9 bases, and 23 bases lay between the germline ends. The chain recombines TRBV30 with TRBJ2-7; tentatively, D is TRBD1 (6 bases). The receptor's source is a female donor in good health, enrolled as a control in a pregnancy study. The material sequenced was peripheral blood, taken in the third trimester of pregnancy. The CDR3 is CAWEPQGNHVGQYF. Written as DNA, the CDR3 is TGTGCCTGGGAACCGCAGGGGAATCACGTTGGGCAGTACTTC.